This T cell receptor beta chain was sequenced in a study of shared clonotypes between healthy human individuals. Study-level background: Per donor, three plates held CD4 naive cells, three held CD4 memory, two held CD8 naive and one held CD8 memory.

Every immunoSEQ plate was one replicate of a subset's evenly spread DNA. Assay used: immunoSEQ multiplex PCR; TCRdb lists only in-frame clones, some missing. In the table there are over 1.5 million clones, 95% to 99% of which are singletons. Regarding this clone: The antigen remains undetermined.

Whole-study findings and limits: Clonotypes shared by all four sorted-subset donors had higher generation probabilities than non-shared clonotypes. Despite large depth, rarefaction showed incomplete sorted-subset sequencing.

V was cut by 8 bases and J by 2 bases, with 13 bases left in between. The germline V gene has CDR1 SGHTA and CDR2 FQGNSA. The CDR3 has 14 residues. This chain uses TRBV7-2 with TRBJ1-3, with D possibly matching TRBD1 (6 bases). The sequencing sample was made of naive CD4+ T cells sorted from blood. Noted subset: CD45RA+ positively selected. The TCR sequence derives from a young man in good health. CDR3 in DNA: TGTGCCAGCCTGACCGGGGGGCCTGGAAACACCATATATTTT. This encodes CASLTGGPGNTIYF.